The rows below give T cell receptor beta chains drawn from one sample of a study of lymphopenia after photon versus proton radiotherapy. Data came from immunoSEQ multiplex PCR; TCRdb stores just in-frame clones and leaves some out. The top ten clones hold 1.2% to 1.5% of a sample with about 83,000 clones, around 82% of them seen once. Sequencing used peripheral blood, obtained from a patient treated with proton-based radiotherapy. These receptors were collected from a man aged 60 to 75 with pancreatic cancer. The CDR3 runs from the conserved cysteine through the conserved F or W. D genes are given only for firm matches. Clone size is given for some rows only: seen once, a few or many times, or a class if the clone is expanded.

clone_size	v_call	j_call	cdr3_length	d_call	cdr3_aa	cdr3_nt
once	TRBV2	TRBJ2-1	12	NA	CASSSFDSEQFF	TGTGCCAGCAGTTCTTTCGACAGTGAGCAGTTCTTC
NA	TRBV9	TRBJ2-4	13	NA	CASSGEAGNIQYF	TGTGCCAGCAGCGGGGAGGCAGGGAACATTCAGTACTTC
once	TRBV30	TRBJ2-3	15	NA	CAWSPSARRQDTQYF	TGTGCCTGGAGTCCGTCAGCTCGGCGTCAAGATACGCAGTATTTT
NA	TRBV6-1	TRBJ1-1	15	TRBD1	CATGIGGISDTEAFF	TGTGCCACAGGGATAGGGGGCATCTCGGACACTGAAGCTTTCTTT
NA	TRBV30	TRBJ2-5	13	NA	CAWSHRLQETQYF	TGTGCCTGGAGTCACCGGTTACAAGAGACCCAGTACTTC
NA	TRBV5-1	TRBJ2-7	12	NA	CASSLAGPEQYF	TGCGCCAGCAGCTTGGCGGGTCCCGAGCAGTACTTC
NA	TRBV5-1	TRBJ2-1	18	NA	CASSLLGMEMGSYNEQFF	TGCGCCAGCAGCTTGTTAGGTATGGAAATGGGTTCTTACAATGAGCAGTTCTTC
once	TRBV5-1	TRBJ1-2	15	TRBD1	CASSPRTGGFDGYTF	TGCGCCAGCAGCCCGAGGACAGGGGGCTTCGATGGCTACACCTTC
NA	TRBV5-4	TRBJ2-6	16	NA	CASSLAGAGGANVLTF	TGTGCCAGCAGCTTGGCGGGGGCGGGCGGGGCCAACGTCCTGACTTTC
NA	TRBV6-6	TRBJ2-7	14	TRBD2	CASVQSGGRYEQYF	TGTGCCAGCGTCCAGAGCGGGGGAAGGTACGAGCAGTACTTC
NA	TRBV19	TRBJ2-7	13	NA	CASSRPSGYEQYF	TGTGCCAGTAGTCGTCCTTCGGGCTACGAGCAGTACTTC
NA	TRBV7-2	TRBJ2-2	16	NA	CASSSRLTGGTGELFF	TGTGCCAGCAGCTCACGACTGACCGGGGGCACCGGGGAGCTGTTTTTT
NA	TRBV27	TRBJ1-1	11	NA	CASSLGAEAFF	TGTGCCAGCAGTCTCGGGGCTGAAGCTTTCTTT
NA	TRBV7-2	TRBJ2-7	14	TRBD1	CASSRDSSSYEQYF	TGTGCCAGCAGCCGGGACAGCAGCTCCTACGAGCAGTACTTC
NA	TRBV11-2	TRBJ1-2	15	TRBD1	CASSLERRGDYGYTF	TGTGCCAGCAGCTTAGAGCGCAGGGGGGACTATGGCTACACCTTC
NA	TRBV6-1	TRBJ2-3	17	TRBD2	CASSETIAGGFTDTQYF	TGTGCCAGCAGTGAAACAATAGCGGGAGGGTTCACAGATACGCAGTATTTT
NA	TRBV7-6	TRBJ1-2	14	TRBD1	CASSPGGTGDGYTF	TGTGCCAGCAGCCCGGGCGGGACAGGGGACGGCTACACCTTC
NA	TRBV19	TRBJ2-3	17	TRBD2	CASSIGGSTTSTDTQYF	TGTGCCAGTAGTATCGGCGGGAGTACCACTAGCACAGATACGCAGTATTTT
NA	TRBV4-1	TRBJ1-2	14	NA	CASSQDRGLGGYTF	TGCGCCAGCAGCCAAGACAGGGGCTTAGGGGGCTACACCTTC
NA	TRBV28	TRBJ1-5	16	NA	CASALVSGNLNQPQHF	TGTGCCAGTGCTTTAGTTTCGGGCAACCTCAATCAGCCCCAGCATTTT
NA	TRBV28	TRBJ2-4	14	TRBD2	CASWTSGRGGIQYF	TGTGCCAGTTGGACTAGCGGGAGGGGAGGCATTCAGTACTTC
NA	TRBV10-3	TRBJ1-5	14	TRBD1	CAISESTGEQPQHF	TGTGCCATCAGTGAGTCTACAGGGGAACAGCCCCAGCATTTT
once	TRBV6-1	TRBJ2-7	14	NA	CASSARRLTYEQYF	TGTGCCAGCAGTGCTCGGAGGCTGACCTACGAGCAGTACTTC